This TCR beta chain was sequenced in a study of cytomegalovirus exposure and HLA in healthy donors. Study outcomes and limitations: Previously analyzed data showed that most TCR beta V segments were productive at a frequency of about 87% or about 30%.

PCR primers comprised 60 Vbeta and 13 Jbeta primers. Sequencing was performed with immunoSEQ multiplex PCR; in TCRdb, only in-frame clones are kept and a portion is missing. In the table there are 160,000 or so clones, roughly 90% of which are singletons. With V trimmed by 10 bases and J by 0 bases, 9 bases remained unmatched. This CDR3 comprises 14 residues. The V gene's germline CDR1 is LNHDA and CDR2 SQIVND (reference sequence). To note about this clone: No antigen is known for it.

The genes are TRBV19 and TRBJ2-7; 7 nucleotides agree with TRBD2. The sample taken for sequencing was PBMCs. The receptor was isolated from a woman aged 18 to 35 in good health and CMV-seronegative. The CDR3 DNA reads as TGTGCCACAAAATCCGGGAGGAGCTCCTACGAGCAGTACTTC. Translation: CATKSGRSSYEQYF.